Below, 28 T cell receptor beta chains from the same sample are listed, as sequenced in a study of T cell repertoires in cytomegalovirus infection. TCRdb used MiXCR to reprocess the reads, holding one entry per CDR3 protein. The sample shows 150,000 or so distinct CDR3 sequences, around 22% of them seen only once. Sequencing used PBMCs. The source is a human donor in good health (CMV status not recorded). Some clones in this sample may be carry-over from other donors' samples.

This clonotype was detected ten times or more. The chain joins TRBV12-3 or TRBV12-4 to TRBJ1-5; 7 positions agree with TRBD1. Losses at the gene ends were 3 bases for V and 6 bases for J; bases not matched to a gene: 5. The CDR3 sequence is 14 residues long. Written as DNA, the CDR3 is TGTGCCAGCAGTTTCCGACAGGGCGGTCAGCCCCAGCATTTT. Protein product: CASSFRQGGQPQHF.

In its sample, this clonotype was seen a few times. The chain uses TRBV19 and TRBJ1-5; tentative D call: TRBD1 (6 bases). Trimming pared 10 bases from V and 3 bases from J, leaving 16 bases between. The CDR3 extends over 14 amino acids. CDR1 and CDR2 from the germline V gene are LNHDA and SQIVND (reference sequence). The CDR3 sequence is CATARTDLNQPQHF. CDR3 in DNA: TGTGCCACTGCCCGGACAGACCTCAATCAGCCCCAGCATTTT.

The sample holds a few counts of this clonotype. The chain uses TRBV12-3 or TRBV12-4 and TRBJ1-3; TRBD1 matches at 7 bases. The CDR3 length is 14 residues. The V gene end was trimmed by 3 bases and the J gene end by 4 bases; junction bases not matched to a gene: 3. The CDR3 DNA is TGTGCCAGCAGTTTTTCGGGACAGGGAAACACCATATATTTT. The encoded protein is CASSFSGQGNTIYF.

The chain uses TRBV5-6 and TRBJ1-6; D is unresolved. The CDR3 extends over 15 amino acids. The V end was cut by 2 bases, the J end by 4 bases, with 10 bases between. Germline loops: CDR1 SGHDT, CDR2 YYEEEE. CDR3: CASSFGPRYNSPLHF. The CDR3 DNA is TGTGCCAGCAGCTTCGGACCAAGGTATAATTCACCCCTCCACTTT.

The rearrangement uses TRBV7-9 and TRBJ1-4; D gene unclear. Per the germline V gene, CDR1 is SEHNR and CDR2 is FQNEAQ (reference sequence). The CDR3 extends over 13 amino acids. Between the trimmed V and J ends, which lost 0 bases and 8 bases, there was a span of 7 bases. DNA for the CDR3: TGTGCCAGCAGCTTAGCCGGGTGGGAAAAACTGTTTTTT. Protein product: CASSLAGWEKLFF.

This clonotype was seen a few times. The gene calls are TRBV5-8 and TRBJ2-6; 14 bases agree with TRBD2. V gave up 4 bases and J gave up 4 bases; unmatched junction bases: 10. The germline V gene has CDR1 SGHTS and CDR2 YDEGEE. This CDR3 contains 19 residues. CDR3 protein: CASSGRTSGRSPGANVLTF. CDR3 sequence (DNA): TGTGCCAGCAGCGGGAGGACTAGCGGGAGGAGCCCCGGGGCCAACGTCCTGACTTTC.

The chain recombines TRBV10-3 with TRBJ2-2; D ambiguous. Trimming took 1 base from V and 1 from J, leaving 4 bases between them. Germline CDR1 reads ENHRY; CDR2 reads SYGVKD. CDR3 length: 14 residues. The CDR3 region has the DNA TGTGCCATCAGTGAGTTCGAGAACACCGGGGAGCTGTTTTTT. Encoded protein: CAISEFENTGELFF.

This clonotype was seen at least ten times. Written as DNA, the CDR3 is TGCAGTGCTACAGGGTCAGGGGGCTACACCTTC. Encoded protein: CSATGSGGYTF. The rearrangement joins TRBV20-1 to TRBJ1-2; tentative D call: TRBD1 (5 bases). V lost 4 bases and J lost 8, with 11 bases in between. Per the germline V gene, CDR1 is DFQATT and CDR2 is SNEGSKA (reference sequence). The CDR3 totals 11 residues.

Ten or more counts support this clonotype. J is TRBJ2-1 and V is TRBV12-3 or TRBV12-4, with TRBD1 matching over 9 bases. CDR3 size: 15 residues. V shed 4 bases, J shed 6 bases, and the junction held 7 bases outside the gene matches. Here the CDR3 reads CASSSPGTGFNEQFF. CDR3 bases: TGTGCCAGCAGTTCCCCCGGGACAGGGTTCAATGAGCAGTTCTTC.

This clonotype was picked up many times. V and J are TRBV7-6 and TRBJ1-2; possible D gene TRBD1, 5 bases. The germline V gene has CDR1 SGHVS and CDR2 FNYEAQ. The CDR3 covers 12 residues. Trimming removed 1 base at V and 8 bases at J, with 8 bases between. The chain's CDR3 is CASSLDGGGYTF. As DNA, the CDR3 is TGTGCCAGCAGCTTAGATGGGGGAGGCTACACCTTC.

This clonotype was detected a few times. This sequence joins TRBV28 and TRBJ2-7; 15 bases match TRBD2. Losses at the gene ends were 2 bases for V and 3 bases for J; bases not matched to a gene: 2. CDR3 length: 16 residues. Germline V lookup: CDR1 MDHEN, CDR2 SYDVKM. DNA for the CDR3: TGTGCCAGCAGTTTAGGACTAGCGGGGGGGCACTACGAGCAGTACTTC. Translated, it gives CASSLGLAGGHYEQYF. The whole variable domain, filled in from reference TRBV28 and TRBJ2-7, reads DVKVTQSSRYLVKRTGEKVFLECVQDMDHENMFWYRQDPGLGLRLIYFSYDVKMKEKGDIPEGYSVSREKKERFSLILESASTNQTSMYLCASSLGLAGGHYEQYFGPGTRLTVT.

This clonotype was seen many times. The CDR3 coding sequence is TGTGCCAGCAGCCGACTAGACAGGGGGCCAGATACGCAGTATTTT. Translating it yields CASSRLDRGPDTQYF. The rearrangement joins TRBV12-3 or TRBV12-4 to TRBJ2-3, with 10 bases lining up with TRBD1. This CDR3 has 15 residues. Losses at the gene ends were 6 bases for V and 4 bases for J; bases not matched to a gene: 7.

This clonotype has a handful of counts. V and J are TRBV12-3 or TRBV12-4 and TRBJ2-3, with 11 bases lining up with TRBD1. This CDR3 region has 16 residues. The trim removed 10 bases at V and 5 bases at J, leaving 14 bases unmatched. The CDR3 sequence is CAIANKEGQGEDTQYF. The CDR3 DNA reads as TGTGCCATCGCAAATAAAGAGGGACAGGGGGAAGATACGCAGTATTTT.

DNA for the CDR3: TGCGCCAGCAGCAAACAGGAAAACATTCAGTACTTC. The encoded protein is CASSKQENIQYF. The chain joins TRBV5-1 to TRBJ2-4; a possible D gene is TRBD1 (5 bases). Germline-derived CDR1 and CDR2 are SGHRS and YFSETQ. Trimming took off 4 bases at V and 5 bases at J, with 7 bases between the two ends. This CDR3 has 12 amino acids.

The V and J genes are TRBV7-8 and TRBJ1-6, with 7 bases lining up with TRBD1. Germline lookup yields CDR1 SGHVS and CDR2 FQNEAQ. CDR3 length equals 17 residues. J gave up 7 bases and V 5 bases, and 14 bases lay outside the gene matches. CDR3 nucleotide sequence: TGTGCCAGCAGCGCCTACCCGAAACAGGGGTTGAATTCACCCCTCCACTTT. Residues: CASSAYPKQGLNSPLHF.

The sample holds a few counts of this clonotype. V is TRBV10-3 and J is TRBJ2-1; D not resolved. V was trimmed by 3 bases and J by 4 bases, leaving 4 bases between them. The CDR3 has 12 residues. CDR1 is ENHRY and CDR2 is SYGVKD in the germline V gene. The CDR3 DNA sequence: TGTGCCATCAGTGACCTATACAATGAGCAGTTCTTC. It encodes CAISDLYNEQFF.

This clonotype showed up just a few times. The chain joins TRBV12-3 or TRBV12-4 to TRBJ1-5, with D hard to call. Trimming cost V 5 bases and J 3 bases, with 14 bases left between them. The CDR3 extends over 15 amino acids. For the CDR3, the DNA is TGTGCCAGCAGTCCAGGACGGGTTGACAATCAGCCCCAGCATTTT. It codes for CASSPGRVDNQPQHF.

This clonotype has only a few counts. CDR3 sequence: CASSPPGTELNEQFF. The CDR3 DNA follows: TGTGCCAGCAGTCCCCCCGGGACAGAGCTCAATGAGCAGTTCTTC. This chain links TRBV28 with TRBJ2-1; 7 bases are a match to TRBD1. CDR1 is MDHEN and CDR2 is SYDVKM in the germline V gene. This CDR3 has 15 residues. V was pared by 5 bases and J by 6 bases, with 10 bases of the junction left unmatched. The whole variable domain, remainder taken from reference TRBV28 and TRBJ2-1, is DVKVTQSSRYLVKRTGEKVFLECVQDMDHENMFWYRQDPGLGLRLIYFSYDVKMKEKGDIPEGYSVSREKKERFSLILESASTNQTSMYLCASSPPGTELNEQFFGPGTRLTVL.

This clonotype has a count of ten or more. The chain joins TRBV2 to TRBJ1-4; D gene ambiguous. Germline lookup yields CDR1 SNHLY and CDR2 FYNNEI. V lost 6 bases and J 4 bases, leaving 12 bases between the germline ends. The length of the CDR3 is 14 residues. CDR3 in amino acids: CASRVGQFNEKLFF. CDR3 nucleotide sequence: TGTGCCAGCAGGGTAGGGCAGTTTAATGAAAAACTGTTTTTT.

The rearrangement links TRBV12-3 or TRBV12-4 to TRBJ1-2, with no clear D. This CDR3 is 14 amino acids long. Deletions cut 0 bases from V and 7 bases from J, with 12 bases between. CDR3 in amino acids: CASSLAAGPFGYTF. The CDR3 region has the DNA TGTGCCAGCAGTTTAGCTGCCGGCCCGTTTGGCTACACCTTC.

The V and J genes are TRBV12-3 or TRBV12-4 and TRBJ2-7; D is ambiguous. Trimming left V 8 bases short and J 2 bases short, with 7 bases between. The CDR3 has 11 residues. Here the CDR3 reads CASANTYEQYF. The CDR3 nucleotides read TGTGCCAGCGCTAACACCTACGAGCAGTACTTC.

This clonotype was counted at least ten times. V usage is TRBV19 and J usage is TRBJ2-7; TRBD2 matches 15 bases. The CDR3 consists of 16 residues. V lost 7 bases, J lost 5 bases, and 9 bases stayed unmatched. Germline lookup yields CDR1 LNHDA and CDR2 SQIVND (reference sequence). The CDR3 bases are TGTGCCAGTAACCAGCCGGGACTAGCGGGAGGAGACGAGCAGTACTTC. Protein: CASNQPGLAGGDEQYF.

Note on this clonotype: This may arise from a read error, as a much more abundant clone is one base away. The CDR3 coding sequence is TGTGCCAGCAGCTACGGAAACACCATATATTTT. It specifies CASSYGNTIYF. J is TRBJ1-3 and V is TRBV11-1; D gene unclear. CDR3 length: 11 residues. In germline, CDR1 is SGHAT, CDR2 FQDESV (reference sequence). Trimming pared 4 bases from V and 4 bases from J, leaving 2 bases between.

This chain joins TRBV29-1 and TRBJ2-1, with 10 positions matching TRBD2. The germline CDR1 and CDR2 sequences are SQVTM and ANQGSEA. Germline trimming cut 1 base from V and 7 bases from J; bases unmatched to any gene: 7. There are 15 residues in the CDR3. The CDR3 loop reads CSVEGLAGGPNEQFF. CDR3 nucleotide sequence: TGCAGCGTTGAAGGATTAGCGGGAGGCCCTAATGAGCAGTTCTTC.

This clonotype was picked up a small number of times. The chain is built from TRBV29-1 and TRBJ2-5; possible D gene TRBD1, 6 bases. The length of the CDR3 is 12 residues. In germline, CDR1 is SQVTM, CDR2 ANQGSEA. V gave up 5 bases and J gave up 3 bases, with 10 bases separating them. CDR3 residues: CSVYSGEETQYF. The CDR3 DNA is TGCAGCGTTTATTCAGGGGAAGAGACCCAGTACTTC.

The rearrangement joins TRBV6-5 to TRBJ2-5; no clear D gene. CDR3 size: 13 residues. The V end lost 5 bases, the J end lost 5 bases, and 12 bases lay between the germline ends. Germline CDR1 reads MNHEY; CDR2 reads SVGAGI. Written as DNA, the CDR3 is TGTGCCAGCAGTCCTTCTGGGAAGGAGACCCAGTACTTC. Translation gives CASSPSGKETQYF.

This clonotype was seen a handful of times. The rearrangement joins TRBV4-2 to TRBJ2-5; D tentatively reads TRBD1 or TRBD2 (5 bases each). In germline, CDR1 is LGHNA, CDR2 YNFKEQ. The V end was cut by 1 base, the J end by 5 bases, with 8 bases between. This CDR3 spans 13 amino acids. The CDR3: CASSQGGAETQYF. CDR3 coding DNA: TGTGCCAGCAGCCAAGGAGGGGCCGAGACCCAGTACTTC.

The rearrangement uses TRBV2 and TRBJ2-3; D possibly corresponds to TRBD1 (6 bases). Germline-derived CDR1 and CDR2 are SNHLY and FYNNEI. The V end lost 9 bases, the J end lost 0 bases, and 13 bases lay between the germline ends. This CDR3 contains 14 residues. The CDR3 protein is CASQGHASTDTQYF. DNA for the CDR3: TGTGCCAGTCAGGGGCACGCTAGCACAGATACGCAGTATTTT. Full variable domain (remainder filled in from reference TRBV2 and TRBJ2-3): EPEVTQTPSHQVTQMGQEVILRCVPISNHLYFYWYRQILGQKVEFLVSFYNNEISEKSEIFDDQFSVERPDGSNFTLKIRSTKLEDSAMYFCASQGHASTDTQYFGPGTRLTVL.